The rows below give T cell receptor beta chains drawn from one sample of a study of blood T cell repertoires in COVID-19. Clones were sequenced by immunoSEQ multiplex PCR, and TCRdb holds only the in-frame ones, with some missing. The table shows 430,000 or so clones, with 85% to 90% occurring only once. The sequencing sample was made of PBMCs or T cells enriched from blood (not recorded which). The receptors here all came from a woman aged 35 to 49 who had recovered from COVID-19. Both conserved end residues are part of each CDR3. A D gene is named only where the DNA matches it firmly. Clone size is not always given. Where it is, it says once, few, many or a class for expanded clones.

size,V,J,D,DNA,CDR3
once,TRBV7-8,TRBJ2-7,TRBD2,TGTGCCAGCAGCTCAGTCCTCCTAGCGGGGTCTGGGGAGCAGTACTTC,CASSSVLLAGSGEQYF
NA,TRBV7-9,TRBJ1-1,NA,TGTGCCAGCAGCTTAGGGCAGGGTGTAGGGGAAGGGAACACTGAAGCTTTCTTT,CASSLGQGVGEGNTEAFF
NA,TRBV24-1,TRBJ2-4,TRBD1,TGTGCCACCAGTGATACCGGGACAGGATCCAACATTCAGTACTTC,CATSDTGTGSNIQYF
NA,TRBV11-2,TRBJ1-4,TRBD1,TGTGCCAGCAGATCCCTCAGGGGGGAGAGAAAACTGTTTTTT,CASRSLRGERKLFF
NA,TRBV29-1,TRBJ2-1,TRBD2,TGCAGCGTTGAGGGACTAGGGCGCGATGAGCAGTTCTTC,CSVEGLGRDEQFF
NA,TRBV10-3,TRBJ1-5,NA,TGTGCCATCAGTGCGGGGGATCATCAGCCCCAGCATTTT,CAISAGDHQPQHF
NA,TRBV7-2,TRBJ2-3,NA,TGTGCCAGCAGCTTACAAGCCCCCCCCACAGATACGCAGTATTTT,CASSLQAPPTDTQYF
once,TRBV20-1,TRBJ1-4,NA,TGCAGTGCTAGTTCAGGGACAAATAATGAAAAACTGTTTTTT,CSASSGTNNEKLFF
NA,TRBV27,TRBJ2-1,NA,TGTGCCAGTGGGGGAGGAACAGGGGACTACAATGAGCAGTTCTTC,CASGGGTGDYNEQFF
NA,TRBV18,TRBJ2-7,TRBD2,TGTGCCAGCTCACCAGTTGTTGCTAGCGGGAGCTACGAGCAGTACTTC,CASSPVVASGSYEQYF
NA,TRBV19,TRBJ2-7,TRBD1,TGTGCCAGTAGTTATAGGACAGGGAGTACCTACGAGCAGTACTTC,CASSYRTGSTYEQYF
NA,TRBV5-1,TRBJ1-6,TRBD1,TGCGCCAGCAGCTTAGGCACACAGGGGTCACCCCTCCACTTT,CASSLGTQGSPLHF
NA,TRBV6-5,TRBJ2-1,TRBD2,TGTGCCAGCAGTAACGCGGGAGGGATCGGCAATGAGCAGTTCTTC,CASSNAGGIGNEQFF
NA,TRBV24-1,TRBJ2-1,TRBD2,TGTGCCACCAGTGATTCACTAGCGGGAGGGCTTTATGAGCAGTTCTTC,CATSDSLAGGLYEQFF
NA,TRBV13,TRBJ2-5,NA,TGTGCCAGCAGTCCTAGTATGAAAGAGACCCAGTACTTC,CASSPSMKETQYF
NA,TRBV29-1,TRBJ2-7,NA,TGCAGCGTTGGGGACTGGCAATACGAGCAGTACTTC,CSVGDWQYEQYF
NA,TRBV5-1,TRBJ2-1,TRBD2,TGCGCCAGCAGCTTTACTAGCGGGAGTAGCAATGAGCAGTTCTTC,CASSFTSGSSNEQFF
few,TRBV10-1,TRBJ2-7,TRBD1,TGCGCCAGCAGTACAGGACAGGGTTACGAGCAGTACTTC,CASSTGQGYEQYF
NA,TRBV7-9,TRBJ1-1,NA,TGTGCCAGCAGCCCTACAGAATTAGCTTTCTTT,CASSPTELAFF
few,TRBV27,TRBJ1-1,NA,TGTGCCAGCAGTTTCCGGCGTGGGGGGGGAGAAGCTTTCTTT,CASSFRRGGGEAFF
NA,TRBV7-9,TRBJ2-7,NA,TGTGCCAGCAGCCCCATTGGGAGCGAGCAGTACTTC,CASSPIGSEQYF
NA,TRBV10-3,TRBJ1-1,NA,TGTGCCATCAGTGGGGCAGGTACCACTGAAGCTTTCTTT,CAISGAGTTEAFF
NA,TRBV24-1,TRBJ2-7,TRBD2,TGTGCCACCAGTGACCCGACTAGCGGGAGGGCCTACGAGCAGTACTTC,CATSDPTSGRAYEQYF
NA,TRBV6-1,TRBJ2-7,NA,TGTGCCAGCAGTGAAGCGGTCAGCGGGTACTACGAGCAGTACTTC,CASSEAVSGYYEQYF
NA,TRBV18,TRBJ1-1,TRBD1,TGTGCCAGCTCACCACCCATGGGACAGGGCATGAACACTGAAGCTTTCTTT,CASSPPMGQGMNTEAFF
NA,TRBV5-4,TRBJ1-5,NA,TGTGCCAGCAGATCGTTGTTAAGCAATCAGCCCCAGCATTTT,CASRSLLSNQPQHF
NA,TRBV12-3/TRBV12-4,TRBJ1-2,NA,TGTGCCAGCGGGTTTACAGAGAATGGCTACACCTTC,CASGFTENGYTF
once,TRBV7-2,TRBJ1-4,NA,TGTGCCAGCAGCTCACCCCGGGGACTGAGGAATGAAAAACTGTTTTTT,CASSSPRGLRNEKLFF
NA,TRBV19,TRBJ1-1,NA,TGTGCCAGTAGCCCCAGGGTGAACACTGAAGCTTTCTTT,CASSPRVNTEAFF
NA,TRBV13,TRBJ1-1,NA,TGTGCCAGCAGTTCAGAATCACGGAGTAGGGCTTTCTTT,CASSSESRSRAFF
NA,TRBV27,TRBJ2-2,TRBD1,TGTGCCAGCAGTTTAACGGGACAGGGGCTAACCGGGGAGCTGTTTTTT,CASSLTGQGLTGELFF
once,TRBV28,TRBJ1-2,NA,TGTGCCAGCAGTGCGGAGGCCACCTATGGCTACACCTTC,CASSAEATYGYTF
NA,TRBV7-9,TRBJ2-2,TRBD2,TGTGCCAGCAGCCCAGACCGGGTACGGAAGCGGGAGCATACCGGGGAGCTGTTTTTT,CASSPDRVRKREHTGELFF
NA,TRBV5-4,TRBJ1-2,NA,TGTGCCAGCAGCCGATCCGGGGGTCAAGGGGACTATGGCTACACCTTC,CASSRSGGQGDYGYTF
NA,TRBV6-2/TRBV6-3,TRBJ2-1,TRBD2,TGTGCCAGCAGTTACTTAGCGGGGGCCCTTTACAATGAGCAGTTCTTC,CASSYLAGALYNEQFF
few,TRBV4-3,TRBJ2-1,TRBD2,TGCGCCAGCAGCCCCAGGGACTATTACAATGAGCAGTTCTTC,CASSPRDYYNEQFF
NA,TRBV10-3,TRBJ2-7,NA,TGTGCCATCAGTGAGTCGCATGCGACAGCCGCCTACGAGCAGTACTTC,CAISESHATAAYEQYF
NA,TRBV7-9,TRBJ2-1,NA,TGTGCCAGCAGCTTAGCCAGGGAGCAGTTCTTC,CASSLAREQFF
NA,TRBV11-3,TRBJ2-1,NA,TGTGCCAGCAGCAAGGACTATTACAATGAGCAGTTCTTC,CASSKDYYNEQFF
few,TRBV25-1,TRBJ2-2,TRBD1,TGTGCCAGCAGTGACGGGACAGGGGTTATCGGGGAGCTGTTTTTT,CASSDGTGVIGELFF
NA,TRBV6-5,TRBJ1-2,NA,TGTGCCAGCAGTTCCGGGACAATCTATGGCTACACCTTC,CASSSGTIYGYTF
NA,TRBV7-9,TRBJ2-7,NA,TGTGCCAGCAGCTCCGCCCGGCGGGATGTCTACGAGCAGTACTTC,CASSSARRDVYEQYF
NA,TRBV4-3,TRBJ2-2,TRBD1,TGCGCCAGCAGCCAAGAAAACAGGGGGCTCACCGGGGAGCTGTTTTTT,CASSQENRGLTGELFF
NA,TRBV29-1,TRBJ1-1,TRBD1,TGCAGCGTTGAGAGACAGGGGGATAGCACTGAAGCTTTCTTT,CSVERQGDSTEAFF
once,TRBV5-1,TRBJ2-2,TRBD2,TGCGCCAGCAGCTCTTTAGCGGGAGGGAACACCGGGGAGCTGTTTTTT,CASSSLAGGNTGELFF
few,TRBV7-2,TRBJ2-2,NA,TGTGCCAGCAGCTCCAGGGGCTACAGGGCAAACACCGGGGAGCTGTTTTTT,CASSSRGYRANTGELFF
NA,TRBV24-1,TRBJ1-2,NA,TGTGCCACCAGTGAGTCAGGGTCCCGGGGCTACACCTTC,CATSESGSRGYTF
NA,TRBV13,TRBJ2-1,TRBD2,TGTGCCAGCAGCTCCCGCCTTACTAGCGGACCTAGCTCCTACAATGAGCAGTTCTTC,CASSSRLTSGPSSYNEQFF
NA,TRBV5-6,TRBJ1-3,NA,TGTGCCAGCAGCTTGGTTGCTGGGGGGGGAAACACCATATATTTT,CASSLVAGGGNTIYF
NA,TRBV5-1,TRBJ1-2,NA,TGCGCCAGCAGCTTGGGCTCGGAGTTGGGTGGCTACACCTTC,CASSLGSELGGYTF
NA,TRBV23-1,TRBJ1-1,NA,TGCGCCAGCAGTCAAAACCCCGCCGGGGGGAACACTGAAGCTTTCTTT,CASSQNPAGGNTEAFF
NA,TRBV7-2,TRBJ2-1,TRBD1,TGTGCCAGCAGCTTAGGACAGGGGTTCAATGAGCAGTTCTTC,CASSLGQGFNEQFF
NA,TRBV27,TRBJ1-1,NA,TGTGCCAGCAGCTCCACGGAGAATTGGACTGAAGCTTTCTTT,CASSSTENWTEAFF
NA,TRBV6-5,TRBJ1-2,NA,TGTGCCAGCAGCGTAGCCCCCCAGGGCTATGGCTACACCTTC,CASSVAPQGYGYTF
NA,TRBV7-8,TRBJ1-2,NA,TGTGCCAGCAGCTACACACAGTGGCCAGCTAACTATGGCTACACCTTC,CASSYTQWPANYGYTF